These T cell receptor beta chains were read from a single sample in a study of blood T cell repertoires in COVID-19. The table came from immunoSEQ multiplex PCR; TCRdb's copy has only in-frame clones and leaves some out. The sample shows 65,000 to 85,000 clones, around 91% of them seen only once. The sequenced sample consisted of peripheral blood. Receptors were obtained from a human donor in a cohort sampled during active COVID-19. The CDR3 runs from the conserved cysteine through the conserved F or W. The D gene is left open where the match is weak. Where a row states a size, it is once, few, many or the class of an expanded clone; other rows omit it.

v_call	clone_size	d_call	j_call	cdr3_nt	cdr3_aa
TRBV18	NA	NA	TRBJ1-4	TGTGCCAGCTCACCACCGGGCCAGCCTGGGCATGAAAAACTGTTTTTT	CASSPPGQPGHEKLFF
TRBV18	few	NA	TRBJ1-1	TGTGCCAGCTCACTTACAATGAACACTGAAGCTTTCTTT	CASSLTMNTEAFF
TRBV7-2	few	NA	TRBJ1-5	TGTGCCAGCAGCTTAGCGGTGCAGCCAGGGCAGCCCCAGCATTTT	CASSLAVQPGQPQHF
TRBV2	NA	NA	TRBJ1-5	TGTGCCAGCAGTGGGGAGGCGACTGGGAATCAGCCCCAGCATTTT	CASSGEATGNQPQHF
TRBV19	NA	TRBD1	TRBJ1-5	TGTGCCAGTAGTATAGACAGGGGGCCGAGTCAGCCCCAGCATTTT	CASSIDRGPSQPQHF
TRBV7-2	NA	TRBD2	TRBJ2-7	TGTGCCAGCAGCTTAGCAGCGGGGGTGCCTAACGAGCAGTACTTC	CASSLAAGVPNEQYF
TRBV6-2/TRBV6-3	NA	NA	TRBJ2-7	TGTGCCAGCAGTTACACAAGAACCTACGAGCAGTACTTC	CASSYTRTYEQYF
TRBV2	NA	NA	TRBJ2-1	TGTGCCAGCAGTGAAGCGCCGGCAGTTTCCAGGGATGAGCAGTTCTTC	CASSEAPAVSRDEQFF
TRBV5-1	NA	NA	TRBJ2-5	TGCGCCAGCAGCCCCGACGGGGGAGGTGAAGAGACCCAGTACTTC	CASSPDGGGEETQYF
TRBV5-1	NA	NA	TRBJ2-4	TGCGCCAGCAGCTTGCTTGGAACCCCGGGGAACATTCAGTACTTC	CASSLLGTPGNIQYF
TRBV7-9	NA	TRBD1	TRBJ1-5	TGTGCCAGCAGCTCGGACAGGGGTACCTATAGCAATCAGCCCCAGCATTTT	CASSSDRGTYSNQPQHF
TRBV7-2	NA	NA	TRBJ2-4	TGTGCCAGCAGCTTAAATCAGTTAGCCAAAAACATTCAGTACTTC	CASSLNQLAKNIQYF
TRBV11-1	once	NA	TRBJ2-1	TGTGCCAGCAGCTTTAATCAGGCCAATGAGAATGAGCAGTTCTTC	CASSFNQANENEQFF
TRBV18	NA	TRBD1	TRBJ2-2	TGTGCCAGCTCACCACAGGAACAGGGGGCGCCTTCCGGGGAGCTGTTTTTT	CASSPQEQGAPSGELFF
TRBV6-2/TRBV6-3	NA	NA	TRBJ1-5	TGTGCCAGCAGTTACCGGGGATTCAGCGAGCCCCAGCATTTT	CASSYRGFSEPQHF
TRBV7-2	NA	NA	TRBJ2-7	TGTGCCAGCAGCCCTGGGACAACTTTCTCCTACGAGCAGTACTTC	CASSPGTTFSYEQYF
TRBV15	NA	TRBD1	TRBJ2-1	TGTGCCACGAACCGGGACAGGGGGGACAATGAGCAGTTCTTC	CATNRDRGDNEQFF
TRBV3-1/TRBV3-2	NA	NA	TRBJ2-2	TGTGCCAGCAGCCGACAGGAGGACGGCGGGGAGCTGTTTTTT	CASSRQEDGGELFF
TRBV5-4	NA	TRBD1	TRBJ2-7	TGTGCCAGCAGCTTGCGACAGGGTTACTACGAGCAGTACTTC	CASSLRQGYYEQYF
TRBV5-1	NA	NA	TRBJ2-5	TGCGCCAGCAGCTTGGAGGACACCCAACGGGAGACCCAGTACTTC	CASSLEDTQRETQYF
TRBV7-9	NA	NA	TRBJ1-1	TGTGCCAGCAGCTTTCCGGGACAGAACACTGAAGCTTTCTTT	CASSFPGQNTEAFF
TRBV6-6	NA	NA	TRBJ1-1	TGTGCCAGCAGTTTGGACAGTTTGAACACTGAAGCTTTCTTT	CASSLDSLNTEAFF
TRBV9	NA	TRBD2	TRBJ2-2	TGTGCCAGCAGCTTCCCTAGCGGGGGGTCGAACACCGGGGAGCTGTTTTTT	CASSFPSGGSNTGELFF
TRBV6-5	NA	TRBD2	TRBJ2-3	TGTGCCAGCAGCTACATAGCGGGGGGGGGCACAGATACGCAGTATTTT	CASSYIAGGGTDTQYF
TRBV11-1	NA	NA	TRBJ2-2	TGTGCCAGCAGCTTAGTTTCCCTGACCGGGGAGCTGTTTTTT	CASSLVSLTGELFF
TRBV9	NA	NA	TRBJ1-2	TGTGCCAGCAGCGTAGATCCAGTCCCCTATGGCTACACCTTC	CASSVDPVPYGYTF
TRBV9	NA	NA	TRBJ1-4	TGTGCCAGCAGCGTAGATACAGCTGGTAATGAAAAACTGTTTTTT	CASSVDTAGNEKLFF
TRBV6-2/TRBV6-3	NA	TRBD2	TRBJ2-5	TGTGCCAGCAGTTATCCAGCGGGGGGCGTGGAGACCCAGTACTTC	CASSYPAGGVETQYF
TRBV5-6	once	NA	TRBJ2-5	TGTGCCAGCAGCTTGGCCGAGAGGGTTGCGACCCAGTACTTC	CASSLAERVATQYF
TRBV21-1	NA	NA	TRBJ2-5	TGTGCCAGCAGCAAAGGCCCCCCCGCGACTAGCGGGGGGGGTAGGGAGACCCAGTACTTC	CASSKGPPATSGGGRETQYF
TRBV3-1/TRBV3-2	NA	NA	TRBJ1-2	TGTGCCAGCAGTCTCGAAGGGGGGGTAAATGGCTACACCTTC	CASSLEGGVNGYTF
TRBV11-2	once	NA	TRBJ2-5	TGTGCCAGCAGCCGCGGTGGGGAGACCCAGTACTTC	CASSRGGETQYF
TRBV6-5	NA	NA	TRBJ1-2	TGTGCCACCAGGATGGGCGGGATCTATGGCTACACCTTC	CATRMGGIYGYTF
TRBV7-9	NA	NA	TRBJ2-7	TGTGCCAGCAGCTTACGCGGATCAGTTTCCTACGAGCAGTACTTC	CASSLRGSVSYEQYF
TRBV29-1	NA	NA	TRBJ1-2	TGCAGCGTTGAAGATCCGAAGGGGCGTGGTGGCTACACCTTC	CSVEDPKGRGGYTF
TRBV7-6	NA	TRBD2	TRBJ2-1	TGTGCCAGCAGCTTAGAGGGCGGGGGGACGTACAATGAGCAGTTCTTC	CASSLEGGGTYNEQFF
TRBV14	NA	TRBD2	TRBJ2-1	TGTGCCAGCAGCCAACTAGCGGGGGGGTACAATGAGCAGTTCTTC	CASSQLAGGYNEQFF
TRBV7-8	NA	TRBD1	TRBJ1-2	TGTGCCAGCAGCTTAGCCAGGACAGGGCTCTCCAGCTACACCTTC	CASSLARTGLSSYTF
TRBV7-2	NA	NA	TRBJ2-7	TGTGCCAGCAGCCTAGCTTGGAGGTCCTACGAGCAGTACTTC	CASSLAWRSYEQYF
TRBV6-5	NA	NA	TRBJ1-3	TGTGCCAGCAAAATATCAGGGGTGGGAAACACCATATATTTT	CASKISGVGNTIYF
TRBV2	NA	NA	TRBJ2-1	TGTGCCAGCAGTGATGTAAATGAGCAGTTCTTC	CASSDVNEQFF
TRBV11-2	once	TRBD1	TRBJ2-7	TGTGCCAGCAGCCCGGGGACAGGCGACTACGAGCAGTACTTC	CASSPGTGDYEQYF
TRBV7-2	NA	NA	TRBJ2-3	TGTGCCAGCAGCTTAGCCCAGATTCCTAGAGATACGCAGTATTTT	CASSLAQIPRDTQYF
TRBV18	once	NA	TRBJ2-1	TGTGCCAGCTCACCACCGAGGCAGAGGGCAAATGAGCAGTTCTTC	CASSPPRQRANEQFF
TRBV18	NA	TRBD1	TRBJ1-5	TGTGCCAGCTCACCAGGGTGGGACAGGGGGTTTCAGCCCCAGCATTTT	CASSPGWDRGFQPQHF
TRBV5-4	NA	NA	TRBJ1-1	TGTGCCAGCAGCTTGGGGCAGGCTTACACTGAAGCTTTCTTT	CASSLGQAYTEAFF
TRBV9	NA	NA	TRBJ1-1	TGTGCCAGCAGCACCGGACAAAGGTGGACTGAAGCTTTCTTT	CASSTGQRWTEAFF
TRBV5-1	NA	TRBD1	TRBJ2-7	TGCGCCAGCAGCTCGGGACAGGGGGGTACCTACGAGCAGTACTTC	CASSSGQGGTYEQYF
TRBV7-2	NA	NA	TRBJ1-1	TGTGCCAGCAGATTAGACCCGACAGTTGCCACTGAAGCTTTCTTT	CASRLDPTVATEAFF
TRBV11-2	NA	NA	TRBJ1-6	TGTGCCAGCAGCTTAGGGTCGAAGAGCTCCTATAATTCACCCCTCCACTTT	CASSLGSKSSYNSPLHF
TRBV7-8	NA	TRBD2	TRBJ2-5	TGTGCCAGCAGCTTAGGAGCGACTAGCGGACAAGAGACCCAGTACTTC	CASSLGATSGQETQYF
TRBV4-3	NA	NA	TRBJ2-7	TGCGCCAGCAGCCAAGATCGGGGGTCGCCCTCCTACGAGCAGTACTTC	CASSQDRGSPSYEQYF
TRBV19	NA	TRBD1	TRBJ2-5	TGTGCCAGTAGTATAAGGAAGGGACAGGGCTTTCAAGAGACCCAGTACTTC	CASSIRKGQGFQETQYF
TRBV7-2	NA	TRBD2	TRBJ2-3	TGTGCCAGCAGCTTAGGGGCTAGCGGGGACCATACGCAGTATTTT	CASSLGASGDHTQYF
TRBV5-4	NA	NA	TRBJ1-2	TGTGCCAGCAGCTTCGGGAACCAGGTTTCAAGAGGCTACACCTTC	CASSFGNQVSRGYTF
TRBV7-2	NA	NA	TRBJ2-4	TGTGCCAGCAGCCTCACCGTGGGGGCGAAAAACATTCAGTACTTC	CASSLTVGAKNIQYF
TRBV11-2	NA	TRBD2	TRBJ2-5	TGTGCCAGCAGCTCCCCCTGGAGTAGCGGGGCCCAAGAGACCCAGTACTTC	CASSSPWSSGAQETQYF
TRBV9	NA	NA	TRBJ2-7	TGTGCCAGCAGCCCGGGCGGGACCCTCACGCCCGAGCAGTACTTC	CASSPGGTLTPEQYF
TRBV11-2	NA	NA	TRBJ1-6	TGTGCCAGCAGTCCACGGGACTTGCTAAATTCACCCCTCCACTTT	CASSPRDLLNSPLHF